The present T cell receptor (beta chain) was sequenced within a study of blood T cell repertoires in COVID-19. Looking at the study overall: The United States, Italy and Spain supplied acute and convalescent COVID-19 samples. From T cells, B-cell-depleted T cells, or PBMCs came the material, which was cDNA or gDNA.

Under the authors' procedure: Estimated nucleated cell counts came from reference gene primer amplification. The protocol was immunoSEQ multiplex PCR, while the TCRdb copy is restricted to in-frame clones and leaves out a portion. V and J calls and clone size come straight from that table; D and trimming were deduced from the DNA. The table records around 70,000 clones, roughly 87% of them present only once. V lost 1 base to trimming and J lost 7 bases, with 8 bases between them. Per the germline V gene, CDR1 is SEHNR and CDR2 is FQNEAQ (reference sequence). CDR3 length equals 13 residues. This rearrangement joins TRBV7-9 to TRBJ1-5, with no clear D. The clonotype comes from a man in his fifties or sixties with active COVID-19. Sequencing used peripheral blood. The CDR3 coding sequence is TGTGCCAGCAGCTTAGAACAGTTACAGCCCCAGCATTTT. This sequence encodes CASSLEQLQPQHF.